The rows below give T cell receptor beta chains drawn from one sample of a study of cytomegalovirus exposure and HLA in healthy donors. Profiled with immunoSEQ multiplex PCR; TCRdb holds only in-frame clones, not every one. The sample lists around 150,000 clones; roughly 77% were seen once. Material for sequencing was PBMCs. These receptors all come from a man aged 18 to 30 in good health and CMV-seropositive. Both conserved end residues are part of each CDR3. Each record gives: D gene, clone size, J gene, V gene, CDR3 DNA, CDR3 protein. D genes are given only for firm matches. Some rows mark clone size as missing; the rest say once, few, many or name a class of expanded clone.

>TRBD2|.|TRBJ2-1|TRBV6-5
TGTGCCAGCAGTCGGACTAGCGGGATAAACAATGAGCAGTTCTTC
CASSRTSGINNEQFF
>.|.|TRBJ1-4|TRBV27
TGTGCCAGCAGTTCGGCCGGGGGGAAACTGTTTTTT
CASSSAGGKLFF
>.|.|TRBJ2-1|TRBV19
TGTGCCAGCCGGCCCACAGGGCAGAGCTCCTACAATGAGCAGTTCTTC
CASRPTGQSSYNEQFF
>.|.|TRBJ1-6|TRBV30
TGTGCCTGGAGACAGGGCGTAGGGAATTCACCCCTCCACTTT
CAWRQGVGNSPLHF
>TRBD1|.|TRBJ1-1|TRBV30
TGTGCCTGGGGTACAGGGGGCTACACTGAAGCTTTCTTT
CAWGTGGYTEAFF
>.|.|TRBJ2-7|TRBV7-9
TGTGCCAGCAGCTTACGGGGGGCCGGGAGCGAGCAGTACTTC
CASSLRGAGSEQYF
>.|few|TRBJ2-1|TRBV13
TGTGCCAGCAGCTCATCCGGGACTCCAAGCCGACGGTTCTTC
CASSSSGTPSRRFF
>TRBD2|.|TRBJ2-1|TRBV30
TGTGCCTGGAGTCCAATCGGGACTAGCGGGAGGGCTCCGTTCTTC
CAWSPIGTSGRAPFF
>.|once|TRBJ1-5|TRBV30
TGTGCCTGGAGTCCGTCCCCGAATCAGCCCCAGCATTTT
CAWSPSPNQPQHF
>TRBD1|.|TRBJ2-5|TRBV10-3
TGTGCCACGAACAACCGGGACAGCCAAGAGACCCAGTACTTC
CATNNRDSQETQYF
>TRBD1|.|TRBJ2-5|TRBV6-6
TGTGCCAGCAGCCCCCGGGGGACAGGGGTGCAAGAGACCCAGTACTTC
CASSPRGTGVQETQYF
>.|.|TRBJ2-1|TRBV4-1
TGCGCCAGCAGCCAAGGCACGGGAGTGCTTCCTGAGCAGTTCTTC
CASSQGTGVLPEQFF
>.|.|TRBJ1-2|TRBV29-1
TGCAGCGTTGACTCGGGACTTGATGGCTACACCTTC
CSVDSGLDGYTF
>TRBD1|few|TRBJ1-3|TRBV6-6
TGTGCCAGCAGTAACCGGGACAGCTCTGGAAACACCATATATTTT
CASSNRDSSGNTIYF
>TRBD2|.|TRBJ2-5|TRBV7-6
TGTGCCAGTAGACTAGCGGGAGAAGAGACCCAGTACTTC
CASRLAGEETQYF
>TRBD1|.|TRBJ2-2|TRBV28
TGTGCCAGCAGTGCCACAATCAGGGGGACCGGGGAGCTGTTTTTT
CASSATIRGTGELFF
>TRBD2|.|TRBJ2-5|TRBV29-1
TGCAGCGTTTGGGGACTAGCGGGAGAAGAGACCCAGTACTTC
CSVWGLAGEETQYF
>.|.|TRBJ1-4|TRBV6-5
TGTGCCAGCAGTCGGACAGTTAATGAAAAACTGTTTTTT
CASSRTVNEKLFF
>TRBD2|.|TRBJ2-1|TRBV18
TGTGCCAGCTCACCCCTTAGCGGGAGGACTAGCGACAATGAGCAGTTCTTC
CASSPLSGRTSDNEQFF
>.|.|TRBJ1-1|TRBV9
TGTGCCAGCAGCTTTTCCGGGGACACTGAAGCTTTCTTT
CASSFSGDTEAFF
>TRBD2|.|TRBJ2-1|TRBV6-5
TGTGCCAGCAGTTACCTCGGGACTAGCTTTTACAATGAGCAGTTCTTC
CASSYLGTSFYNEQFF
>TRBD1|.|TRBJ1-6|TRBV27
TGTGCCAGCACCCTCTTAGGGGACAGCGATAATTCACCCCTCCACTTT
CASTLLGDSDNSPLHF
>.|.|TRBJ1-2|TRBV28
TGTGCCAGCAGTGAGGGACTGCGCTACACCTTC
CASSEGLRYTF
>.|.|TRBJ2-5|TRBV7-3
TGTGCCAGCAGCTTAGACAACCAAGAGACCCAGTACTTC
CASSLDNQETQYF
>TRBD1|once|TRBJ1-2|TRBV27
TGTGCCAGCAGTCCGCGGGACAGGGAGAGTGGCTACACCTTC
CASSPRDRESGYTF
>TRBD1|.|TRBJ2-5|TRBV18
TGTGCCAGCTCACCTTCCGGACAGGGGGGCCAAGAGACCCAGTACTTC
CASSPSGQGGQETQYF
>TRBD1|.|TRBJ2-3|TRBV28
TGTGCCAGCAGTTTATCAGGGGGTTTGGACACAGATACGCAGTATTTT
CASSLSGGLDTDTQYF
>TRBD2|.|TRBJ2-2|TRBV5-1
TGCGCCAGCAGCTCTGGACGCCTAACGGAGGCGGGAGGTTACACCGGGGAGCTGTTTTTT
CASSSGRLTEAGGYTGELFF
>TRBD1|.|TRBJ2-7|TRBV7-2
TGTGCCAGCAGCTCATCCACGACAGGGTTCTACGAGCAGTACTTC
CASSSSTTGFYEQYF
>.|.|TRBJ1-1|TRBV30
TGTGCCTGGAGAATTTTTATGAACACTGAAGCTTTCTTT
CAWRIFMNTEAFF
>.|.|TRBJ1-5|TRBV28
TGTGCCAGCAGATCGAAGAGATTCCTCAATCAGCCCCAGCATTTT
CASRSKRFLNQPQHF
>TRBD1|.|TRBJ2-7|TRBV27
TGTGCCAGCAGTAACCGGGACAGGGGGTTGAGCGAGCAGTACTTC
CASSNRDRGLSEQYF
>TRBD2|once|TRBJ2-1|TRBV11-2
TGTGCCAGCACCCGTCCGGGCGGGAGGCCTTACAATGAGCAGTTCTTC
CASTRPGGRPYNEQFF
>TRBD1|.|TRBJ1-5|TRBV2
TGTGCCAGCAGTGACCCTCTGACAGGGCTCAATCAGCCCCAGCATTTT
CASSDPLTGLNQPQHF
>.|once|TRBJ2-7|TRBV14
TGTGCCAGCAGCCAGGGTGGGCCCGAGCAGTACTTC
CASSQGGPEQYF
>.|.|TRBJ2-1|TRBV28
TGTGCCAGCAGAATCCAGGGGAACAATGAGCAGTTCTTC
CASRIQGNNEQFF
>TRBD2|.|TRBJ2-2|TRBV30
TGTGCCTGGAGCGCCGGGACTAGCGGGAATGTAGCGGAGCTGTTTTTT
CAWSAGTSGNVAELFF
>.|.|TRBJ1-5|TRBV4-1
TGCGCCAGCAGCCAAGGGCAGACAGGCCCCCGGCCCCAGCATTTT
CASSQGQTGPRPQHF
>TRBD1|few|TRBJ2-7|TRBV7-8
TGTGCCAGCACCGAATCAGGGGGTTACGAGCAGTACTTC
CASTESGGYEQYF
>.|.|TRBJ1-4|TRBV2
TGTGCCAGCGGGGTGGGGGGGCCCGGTGAAAAACTGTTTTTT
CASGVGGPGEKLFF
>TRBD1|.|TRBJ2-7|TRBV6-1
TGTGCCAGCAGTGTGAAGCTTCAGGGGGACTACGAGCAGTACTTC
CASSVKLQGDYEQYF